Shown below are 15 T cell receptor beta chains from a single sample sequenced in a study of Tregs in tolerant kidney transplant recipients. Clones were sequenced by immunoSEQ multiplex PCR, and TCRdb holds only the in-frame ones, with some missing. This repertoire shows about 94,000 clones, 90% to 95% found once; its top ten account for 0.46%. The starting material was CD4+ T cells from blood, obtained before the transplant. All receptors come from a human donor who received a combined kidney and bone marrow transplant.

This rearrangement joins TRBV11-3 to TRBJ2-7; possible D gene TRBD2, 6 bases. Between the trimmed V and J ends, which lost 6 bases and 0 bases, there was a span of 12 bases. The CDR3 loop spans 14 amino acids. Per germline, CDR1 SGHNT and CDR2 YENEEA. CDR3 sequence: CASRSSVGSYEQYF. In DNA, the CDR3 is TGTGCCAGCAGGTCTAGCGTCGGCTCCTACGAGCAGTACTTC.

V gene TRBV5-1 combines with J gene TRBJ2-3; the D gene is possibly TRBD1 (6 bases). The V end was cut by 3 bases, the J end by 2 bases, with 10 bases between. The CDR3 is 14 residues long. CDR1 and CDR2 from the germline V gene are SGHRS and YFSETQ. As DNA, the CDR3 is TGCGCCAGCAGCTACAGGGCTAACACAGATACGCAGTATTTT. Amino acids: CASSYRANTDTQYF.

V usage is TRBV2 and J usage is TRBJ1-6; D might be TRBD1 (6 bases). CDR3 size: 16 residues. V shed 2 bases and J shed 6 bases, with 14 bases lying between them. Germline values: CDR1 SNHLY, CDR2 FYNNEI. The CDR3 sequence is CASSEREAGVNSPLHF. The CDR3 DNA reads as TGTGCCAGCAGTGAACGGGAGGCAGGGGTTAATTCACCCCTCCACTTT.

The chain carries TRBV5-1 and TRBJ1-1, with 7 bases matching TRBD1. V shed 3 bases and J 2 bases; nucleotides not matched to a gene: 4. The CDR3 spans 14 residues. Germline lookup yields CDR1 SGHRS and CDR2 YFSETQ. The DNA for the CDR3 is TGCGCCAGCAGCTCGCAGGGGGTTAACACTGAAGCTTTCTTT. As protein: CASSSQGVNTEAFF.

This chain links TRBV5-1 with TRBJ2-1, with D possibly TRBD1 on 5 matching bases. This CDR3 has 15 amino acids. Per the germline V gene, CDR1 is SGHRS and CDR2 is YFSETQ. V was shortened by 4 bases and J by 9 bases, with 20 bases between the two germline ends. CDR3 residues: CASSPNPGLDLEQFF. CDR3 sequence (DNA): TGCGCCAGCAGCCCGAACCCAGGGCTAGATCTTGAGCAGTTCTTC.

The chain carries TRBV19 and TRBJ2-3, with TRBD2 matching 14 bases. This CDR3 region has 16 residues. With V trimmed by 5 bases and J by 4 bases, 5 bases remained unmatched. Germline CDR1 is LNHDA and CDR2 is SQIVND (reference sequence). CDR3 sequence: CASSSGTSGSADTQYF. CDR3 DNA sequence: TGTGCCAGTAGTTCCGGGACTAGCGGGAGTGCAGATACGCAGTATTTT.

The chain is built from TRBV18 and TRBJ2-2; 7 bases agree with TRBD1. This CDR3 spans 16 amino acids. Germline V gene data show CDR1 as KGHSH and CDR2 as LQKENI. J gave up 4 bases and V 1 base, and 6 bases lay outside the gene matches. The CDR3 DNA reads TGTGCCAGCTCACCACGCGACAGGGCGATCACCGGGGAGCTGTTTTTT. Amino acids: CASSPRDRAITGELFF.

The chain is built from TRBV28 and TRBJ1-5; TRBD1 agrees at 10 bases. V shed 1 base, J shed 7 bases, and the junction held 7 bases outside the gene matches. The CDR3 covers 16 residues. The V gene's germline CDR1 is MDHEN and CDR2 SYDVKM. CDR3 bases: TGTGCCAGCAGTTTATTTGGGACAGGGGTGGGGCAGCCCCAGCATTTT. Translating it yields CASSLFGTGVGQPQHF.

The chain carries TRBV2 and TRBJ1-5; D uncertain. The CDR3 runs to 13 residues. Germline V gene data show CDR1 as SNHLY and CDR2 as FYNNEI. Trimming pared 6 bases from V and 3 bases from J, leaving 9 bases between. The CDR3 nucleotides read TGTGCCAGCAGGGAGGCAGCCAATCAGCCCCAGCATTTT. It encodes CASREAANQPQHF.

The gene calls are TRBV29-1 and TRBJ2-4, with 8 bases lining up with TRBD1. The CDR3 has 14 amino acids. CDR1 is SQVTM and CDR2 is ANQGSEA in the germline V gene. V lost 6 bases, J lost 7 bases, and 11 bases stayed unmatched. CDR3 protein: CSVEGTGGGNIQYF. The CDR3 DNA reads as TGCAGCGTGGAGGGGACAGGAGGAGGCAACATTCAGTACTTC.

The chain combines TRBV7-2 with TRBJ1-3; D is unresolved. V dropped 5 bases and J dropped 3 bases, with 14 bases sitting between them. Germline CDR1 and CDR2: SGHTA and FQGNSA. This CDR3 has 15 amino acids. This CDR3 is CASSDGRVFGNTIYF. In DNA form, the CDR3 reads TGTGCCAGCAGCGATGGGAGGGTATTTGGAAACACCATATATTTT.

The J gene is TRBJ2-1, the V gene TRBV4-3; the D is unclear. V lost 1 base to trimming and J lost 4 bases, with 8 bases between them. The length of the CDR3 is 14 residues. The germline V gene has CDR1 LGHNA and CDR2 YSLEER. CDR3 region: CASSQGLYYNEQFF. Written as DNA, the CDR3 is TGCGCCAGCAGCCAAGGGCTTTATTACAATGAGCAGTTCTTC.

The chain uses TRBV27 and TRBJ2-5; 7 bases agree with TRBD2. Trimming removed 6 bases from V and 4 bases from J; junction bases left unmatched: 2. CDR3 length equals 12 residues. The germline CDR1 and CDR2 sequences are MNHEY and SMNVEV (reference sequence). The CDR3 DNA sequence: TGTGCCAGCAGGGGAGGGGTAGAGACCCAGTACTTC. Encoded protein: CASRGGVETQYF.

J is TRBJ2-2 and V is TRBV29-1; the match to TRBD2 covers 11 bases. The CDR3 runs 14 residues. The junction had 5 bases not matched to a gene; V was cut back by 7 bases and J by 4 bases. Per germline, CDR1 SQVTM and CDR2 ANQGSEA. The CDR3 here is CSGSGRVGTGELFF. CDR3 sequence (DNA): TGCAGCGGTAGCGGGAGGGTCGGCACCGGGGAGCTGTTTTTT.

In this sample, this clone turned up once. V is TRBV5-4 and J is TRBJ1-1, with D maybe TRBD1 (5 bases). The CDR3 is 14 amino acids. The V and J ends lost 1 base and 1 base respectively, with 8 bases between them. Germline V gives CDR1 SGHNT, CDR2 YYREEE (reference sequence). In nucleotides, the CDR3 is TGTGCCAGCAGCTTGAATCAGGGGAACACTGAAGCTTTCTTT. Translated, it gives CASSLNQGNTEAFF.